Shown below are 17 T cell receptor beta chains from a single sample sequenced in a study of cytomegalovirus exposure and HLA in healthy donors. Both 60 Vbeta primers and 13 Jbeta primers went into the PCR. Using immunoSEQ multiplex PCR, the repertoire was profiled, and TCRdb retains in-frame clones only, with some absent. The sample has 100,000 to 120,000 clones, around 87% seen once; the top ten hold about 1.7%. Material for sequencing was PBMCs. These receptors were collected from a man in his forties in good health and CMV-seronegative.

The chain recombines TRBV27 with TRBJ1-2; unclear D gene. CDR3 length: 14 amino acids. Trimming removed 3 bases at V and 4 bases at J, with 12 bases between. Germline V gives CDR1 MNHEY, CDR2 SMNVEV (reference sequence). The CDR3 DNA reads TGTGCCAGCAGTTTCAAACCGACGGGCTATGGCTACACCTTC. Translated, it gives CASSFKPTGYGYTF.

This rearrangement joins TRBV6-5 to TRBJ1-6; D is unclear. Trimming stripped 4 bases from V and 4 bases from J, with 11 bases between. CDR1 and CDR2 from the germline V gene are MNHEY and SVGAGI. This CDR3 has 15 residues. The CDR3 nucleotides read TGTGCCAGCAGTTGGGGAGGGAATTATAATTCACCCCTCCACTTT. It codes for CASSWGGNYNSPLHF.

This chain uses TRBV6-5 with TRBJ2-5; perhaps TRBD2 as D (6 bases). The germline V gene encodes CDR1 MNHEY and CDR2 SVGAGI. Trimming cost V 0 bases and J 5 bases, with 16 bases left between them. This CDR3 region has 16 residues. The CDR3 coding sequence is TGTGCCAGCAGTTACTCTGGCGGGGTCCCCGGGGAGACCCAGTACTTC. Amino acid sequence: CASSYSGGVPGETQYF.

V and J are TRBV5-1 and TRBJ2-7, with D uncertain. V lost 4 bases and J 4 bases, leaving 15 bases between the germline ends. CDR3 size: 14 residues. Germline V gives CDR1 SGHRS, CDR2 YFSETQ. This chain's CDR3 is CASSEVHGAYEQYF. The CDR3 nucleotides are TGCGCCAGCAGCGAAGTACATGGTGCATACGAGCAGTACTTC.

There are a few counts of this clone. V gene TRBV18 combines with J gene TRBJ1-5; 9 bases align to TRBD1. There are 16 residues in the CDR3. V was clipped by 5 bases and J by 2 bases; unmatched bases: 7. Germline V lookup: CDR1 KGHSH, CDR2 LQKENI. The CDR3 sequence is CASSTETGGGNQPQHF. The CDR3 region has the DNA TGTGCCAGCTCAACTGAGACAGGGGGAGGCAATCAGCCCCAGCATTTT.

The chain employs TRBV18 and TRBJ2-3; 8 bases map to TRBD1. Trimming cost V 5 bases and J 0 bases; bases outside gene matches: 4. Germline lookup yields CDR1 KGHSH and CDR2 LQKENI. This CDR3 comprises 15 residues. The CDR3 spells CASSNRGSSTDTQYF. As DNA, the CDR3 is TGTGCCAGCTCAAACAGGGGGTCTAGCACAGATACGCAGTATTTT. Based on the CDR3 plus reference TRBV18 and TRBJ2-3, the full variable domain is NAGVMQNPRHLVRRRGQEARLRCSPMKGHSHVYWYRQLPEEGLKFMVYLQKENIIDESGMPKERFSAEFPKEGPSILRIQQVVRGDSAAYFCASSNRGSSTDTQYFGPGTRLTVL.

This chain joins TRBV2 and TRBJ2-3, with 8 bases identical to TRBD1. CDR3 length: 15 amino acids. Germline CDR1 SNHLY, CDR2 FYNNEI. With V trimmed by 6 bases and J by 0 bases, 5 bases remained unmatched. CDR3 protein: CASRGDRISTDTQYF. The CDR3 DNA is TGTGCCAGCAGGGGGGACAGGATTAGCACAGATACGCAGTATTTT.

CDR3 loop: CASSPTPGSNQPQHF. The CDR3 DNA reads as TGTGCCAGCAGCCCCACCCCGGGGAGCAATCAGCCCCAGCATTTT. This rearrangement joins TRBV9 to TRBJ1-5; D is unresolved. Germline V gene lookup returns CDR1 SGDLS and CDR2 YYNGEE. This CDR3 is 15 amino acids long. V dropped 4 bases and J dropped 1 base, with 12 bases sitting between them.

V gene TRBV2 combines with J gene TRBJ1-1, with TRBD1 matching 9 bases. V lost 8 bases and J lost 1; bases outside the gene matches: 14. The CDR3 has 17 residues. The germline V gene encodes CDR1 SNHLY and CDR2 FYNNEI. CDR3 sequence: CASPAPGQGLGNTEAFF. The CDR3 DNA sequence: TGTGCCAGCCCAGCCCCGGGACAGGGACTTGGGAACACTGAAGCTTTCTTT.

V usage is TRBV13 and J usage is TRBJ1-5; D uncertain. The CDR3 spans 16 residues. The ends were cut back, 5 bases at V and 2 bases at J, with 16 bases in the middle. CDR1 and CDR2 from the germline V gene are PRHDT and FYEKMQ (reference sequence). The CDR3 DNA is TGTGCCAGCAGCCTCGGACTCCCCGGAGGCAATCAGCCCCAGCATTTT. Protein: CASSLGLPGGNQPQHF.

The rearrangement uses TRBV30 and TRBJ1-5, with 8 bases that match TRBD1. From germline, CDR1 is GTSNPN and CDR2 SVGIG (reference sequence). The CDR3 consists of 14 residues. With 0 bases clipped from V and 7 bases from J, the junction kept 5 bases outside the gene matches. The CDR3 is CAWSVQGAGQPQHF. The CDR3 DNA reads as TGTGCCTGGAGTGTGCAGGGGGCAGGGCAGCCCCAGCATTTT.

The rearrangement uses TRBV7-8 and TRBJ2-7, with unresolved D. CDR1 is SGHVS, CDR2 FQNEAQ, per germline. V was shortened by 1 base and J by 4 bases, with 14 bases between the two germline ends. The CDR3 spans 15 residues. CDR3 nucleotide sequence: TGTGCCAGCAGCTTAGGTTCTGGCGGTTTGTACGAGCAGTACTTC. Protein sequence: CASSLGSGGLYEQYF.

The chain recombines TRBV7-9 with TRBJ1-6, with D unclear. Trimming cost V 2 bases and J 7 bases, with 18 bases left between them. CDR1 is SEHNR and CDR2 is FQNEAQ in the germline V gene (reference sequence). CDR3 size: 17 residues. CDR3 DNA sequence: TGTGCCAGCAGCTTACCAGGTCTGACGTCGGAAAATTCACCCCTCCACTTT. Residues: CASSLPGLTSENSPLHF.

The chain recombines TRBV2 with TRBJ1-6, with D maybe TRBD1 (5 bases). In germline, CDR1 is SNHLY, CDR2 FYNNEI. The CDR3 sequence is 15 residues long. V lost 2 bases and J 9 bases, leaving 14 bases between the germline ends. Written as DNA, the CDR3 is TGTGCCAGCAGTGAAATAGACAGAGACCTTTCACCCCTCCACTTT. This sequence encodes CASSEIDRDLSPLHF.

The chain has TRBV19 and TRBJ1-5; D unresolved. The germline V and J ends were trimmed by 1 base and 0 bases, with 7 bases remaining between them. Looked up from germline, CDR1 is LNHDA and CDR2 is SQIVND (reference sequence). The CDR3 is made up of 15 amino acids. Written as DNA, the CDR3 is TGTGCCAGTAGTATAGGTTCGGGTAGCAATCAGCCCCAGCATTTT. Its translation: CASSIGSGSNQPQHF.

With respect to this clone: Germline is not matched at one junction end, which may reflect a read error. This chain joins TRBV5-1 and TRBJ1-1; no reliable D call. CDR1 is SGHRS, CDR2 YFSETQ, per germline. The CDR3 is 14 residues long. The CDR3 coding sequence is TGCGCCAGCAGGTTGGACGGAGGTAACACTGAAGCTTTCTTT. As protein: CASRLDGGNTEAFF.

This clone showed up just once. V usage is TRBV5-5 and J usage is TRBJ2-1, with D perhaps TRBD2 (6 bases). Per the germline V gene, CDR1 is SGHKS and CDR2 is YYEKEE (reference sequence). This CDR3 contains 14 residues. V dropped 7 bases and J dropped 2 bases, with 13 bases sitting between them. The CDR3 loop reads CASVSGFTYNEQFF. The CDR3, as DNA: TGTGCCAGCGTTAGCGGCTTTACCTACAATGAGCAGTTCTTC.